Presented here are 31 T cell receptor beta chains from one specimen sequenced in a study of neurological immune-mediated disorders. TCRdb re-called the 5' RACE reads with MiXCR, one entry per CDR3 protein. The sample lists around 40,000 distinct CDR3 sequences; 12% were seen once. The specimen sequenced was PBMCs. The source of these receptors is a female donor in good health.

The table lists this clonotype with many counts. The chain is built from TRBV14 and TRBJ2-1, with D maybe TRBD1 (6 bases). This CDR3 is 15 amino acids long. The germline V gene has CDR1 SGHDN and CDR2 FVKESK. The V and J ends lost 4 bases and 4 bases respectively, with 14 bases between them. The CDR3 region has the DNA TGTGCCAGCAGCCGCAGACAGGTGTTATACAATGAGCAGTTCTTC. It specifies CASSRRQVLYNEQFF. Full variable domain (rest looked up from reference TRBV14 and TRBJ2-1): EAGVTQFPSHSVIEKGQTVTLRCDPISGHDNLYWYRRVMGKEIKFLLHFVKESKQDESGMPNNRFLAERTGGTYSTLKVQPAELEDSGVYFCASSRRQVLYNEQFFGPGTRLTVL.

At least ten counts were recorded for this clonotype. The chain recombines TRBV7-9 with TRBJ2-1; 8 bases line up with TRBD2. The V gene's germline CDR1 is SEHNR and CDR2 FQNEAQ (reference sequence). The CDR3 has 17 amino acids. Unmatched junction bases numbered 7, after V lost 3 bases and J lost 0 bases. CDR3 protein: CASSFTPGLGSYNEQFF. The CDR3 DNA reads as TGTGCCAGCAGCTTTACACCGGGACTAGGCTCCTACAATGAGCAGTTCTTC.

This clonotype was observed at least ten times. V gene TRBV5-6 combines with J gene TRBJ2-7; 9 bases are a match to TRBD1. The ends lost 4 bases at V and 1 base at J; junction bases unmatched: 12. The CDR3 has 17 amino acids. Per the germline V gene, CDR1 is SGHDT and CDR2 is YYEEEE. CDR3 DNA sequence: TGTGCCAGCAGCCCACTTCCGGACAGGGGTCTTTCCTACGAGCAGTACTTC. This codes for CASSPLPDRGLSYEQYF.

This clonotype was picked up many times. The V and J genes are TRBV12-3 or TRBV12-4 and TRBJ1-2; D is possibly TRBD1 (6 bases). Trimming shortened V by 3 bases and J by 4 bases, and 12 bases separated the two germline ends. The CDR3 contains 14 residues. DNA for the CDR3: TGTGCCAGCAGTTTGAGACAGGCTACCTATGGCTACACCTTC. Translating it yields CASSLRQATYGYTF.

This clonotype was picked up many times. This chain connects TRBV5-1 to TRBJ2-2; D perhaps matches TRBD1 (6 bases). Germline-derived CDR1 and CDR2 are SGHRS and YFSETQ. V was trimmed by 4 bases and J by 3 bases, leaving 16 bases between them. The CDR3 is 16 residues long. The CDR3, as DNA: TGCGCCAGCAGCGTACAGGGCCGGGTGGACACCGGGGAGCTGTTTTTT. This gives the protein CASSVQGRVDTGELFF. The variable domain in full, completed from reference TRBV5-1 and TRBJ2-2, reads KAGVTQTPRYLIKTRGQQVTLSCSPISGHRSVSWYQQTPGQGLQFLFEYFSETQRNKGNFPGRFSGRQFSNSRSEMNVSTLELGDSALYLCASSVQGRVDTGELFFGEGSRLTVL.

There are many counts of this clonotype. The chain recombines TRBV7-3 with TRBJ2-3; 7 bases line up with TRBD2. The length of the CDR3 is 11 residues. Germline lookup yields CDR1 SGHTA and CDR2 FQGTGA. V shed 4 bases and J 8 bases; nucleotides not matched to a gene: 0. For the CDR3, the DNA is TGTGCCAGCAGCTCGGGGGGTACGCAGTATTTT. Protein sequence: CASSSGGTQYF.

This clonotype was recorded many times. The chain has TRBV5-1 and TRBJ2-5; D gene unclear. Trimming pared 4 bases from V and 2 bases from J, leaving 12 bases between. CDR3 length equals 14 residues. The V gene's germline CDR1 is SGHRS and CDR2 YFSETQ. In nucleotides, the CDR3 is TGCGCCAGCAGCCCCTTGGGGATTCAAGAGACCCAGTACTTC. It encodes CASSPLGIQETQYF.

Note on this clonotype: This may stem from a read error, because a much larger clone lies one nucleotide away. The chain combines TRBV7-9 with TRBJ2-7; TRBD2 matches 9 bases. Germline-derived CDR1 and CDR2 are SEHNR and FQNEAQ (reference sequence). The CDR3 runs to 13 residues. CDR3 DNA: TGTGCCATCAGCTTAGCGGGGGAGTACGAGCAGTACTTC. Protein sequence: CAISLAGEYEQYF.

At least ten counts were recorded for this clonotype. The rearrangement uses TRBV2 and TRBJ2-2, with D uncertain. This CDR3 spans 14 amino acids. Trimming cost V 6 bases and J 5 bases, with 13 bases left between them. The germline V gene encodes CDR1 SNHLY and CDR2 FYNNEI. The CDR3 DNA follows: TGTGCCAGCAGGCCCGGATCAGGAACCGGGGAGCTGTTTTTT. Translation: CASRPGSGTGELFF.

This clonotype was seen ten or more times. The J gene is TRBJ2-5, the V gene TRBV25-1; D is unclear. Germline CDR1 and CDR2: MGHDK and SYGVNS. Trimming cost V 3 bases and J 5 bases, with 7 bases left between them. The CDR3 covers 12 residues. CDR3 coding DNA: TGTGCCAGCAGTGAGAGTGGCGAGACCCAGTACTTC. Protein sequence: CASSESGETQYF.

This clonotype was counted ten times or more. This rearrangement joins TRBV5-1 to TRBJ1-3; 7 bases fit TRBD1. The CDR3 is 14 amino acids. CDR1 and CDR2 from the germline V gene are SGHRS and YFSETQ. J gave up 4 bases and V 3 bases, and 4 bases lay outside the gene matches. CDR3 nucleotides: TGCGCCAGCAGCTCCGGGACAGCGGGAAACACCATATATTTT. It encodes CASSSGTAGNTIYF.

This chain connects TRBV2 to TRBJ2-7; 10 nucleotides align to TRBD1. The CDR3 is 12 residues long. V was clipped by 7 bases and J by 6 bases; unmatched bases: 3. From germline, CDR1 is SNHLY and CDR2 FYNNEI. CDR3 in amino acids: CASNWDRGEQYF. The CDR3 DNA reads TGTGCCAGCAACTGGGACAGGGGCGAGCAGTACTTC.

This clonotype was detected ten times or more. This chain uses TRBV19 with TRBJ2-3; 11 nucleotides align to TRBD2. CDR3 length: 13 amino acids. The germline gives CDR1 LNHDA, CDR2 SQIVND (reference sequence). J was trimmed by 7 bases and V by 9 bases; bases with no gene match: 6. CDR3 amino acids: CASRLAGLNTQYF. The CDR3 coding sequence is TGTGCCAGCAGACTAGCGGGACTTAATACGCAGTATTTT.

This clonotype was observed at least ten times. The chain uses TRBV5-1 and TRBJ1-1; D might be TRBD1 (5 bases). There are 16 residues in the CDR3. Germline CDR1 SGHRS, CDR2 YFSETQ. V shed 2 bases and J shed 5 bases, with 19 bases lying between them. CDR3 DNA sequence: TGCGCCAGCAGCTTAAATTCCCTTGGGGGGAGTACTGAAGCTTTCTTT. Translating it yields CASSLNSLGGSTEAFF.

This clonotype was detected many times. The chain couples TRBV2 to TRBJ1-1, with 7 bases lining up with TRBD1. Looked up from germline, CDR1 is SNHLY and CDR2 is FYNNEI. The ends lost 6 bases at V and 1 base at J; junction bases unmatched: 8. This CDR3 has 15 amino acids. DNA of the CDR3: TGTGCCAGCAGGGATACCGGGACAGAGAACACTGAAGCTTTCTTT. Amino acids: CASRDTGTENTEAFF.

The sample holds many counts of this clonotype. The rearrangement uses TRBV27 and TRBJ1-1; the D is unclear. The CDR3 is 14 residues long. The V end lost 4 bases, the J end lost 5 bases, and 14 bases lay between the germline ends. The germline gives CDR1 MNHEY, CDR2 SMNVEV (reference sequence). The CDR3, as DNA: TGTGCCAGCAGTTGGGGAGTTAGAGGAACTGAAGCTTTCTTT. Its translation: CASSWGVRGTEAFF.

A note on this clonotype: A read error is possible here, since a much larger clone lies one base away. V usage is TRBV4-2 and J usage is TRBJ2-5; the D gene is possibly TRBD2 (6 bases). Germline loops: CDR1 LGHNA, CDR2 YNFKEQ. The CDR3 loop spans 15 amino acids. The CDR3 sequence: CAISQEVVLGGTQYF. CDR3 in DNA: TGTGCCATCAGCCAAGAGGTAGTATTGGGGGGGACCCAGTACTTC.

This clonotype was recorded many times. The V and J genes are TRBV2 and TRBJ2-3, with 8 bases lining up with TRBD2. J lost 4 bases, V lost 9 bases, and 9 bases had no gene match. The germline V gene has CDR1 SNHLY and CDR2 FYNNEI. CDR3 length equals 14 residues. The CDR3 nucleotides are TGTGCCAGAGGGGGAAGCGGGAGTTCAGATACGCAGTATTTT. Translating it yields CARGGSGSSDTQYF.

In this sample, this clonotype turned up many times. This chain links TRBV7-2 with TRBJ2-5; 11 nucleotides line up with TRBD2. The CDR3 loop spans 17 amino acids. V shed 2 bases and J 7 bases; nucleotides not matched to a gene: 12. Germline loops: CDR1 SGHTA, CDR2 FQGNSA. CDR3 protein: CASSLRAGSGGAGTQYF. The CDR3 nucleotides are TGTGCCAGCAGCTTAAGGGCCGGTAGCGGGGGGGCCGGGACCCAGTACTTC.

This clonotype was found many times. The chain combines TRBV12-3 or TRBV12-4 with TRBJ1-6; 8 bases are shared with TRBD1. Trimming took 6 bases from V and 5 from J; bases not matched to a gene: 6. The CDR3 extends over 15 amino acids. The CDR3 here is CASRNQGANNSPLHF. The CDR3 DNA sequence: TGTGCCAGCAGAAACCAGGGGGCAAATAATTCACCCCTCCACTTT.

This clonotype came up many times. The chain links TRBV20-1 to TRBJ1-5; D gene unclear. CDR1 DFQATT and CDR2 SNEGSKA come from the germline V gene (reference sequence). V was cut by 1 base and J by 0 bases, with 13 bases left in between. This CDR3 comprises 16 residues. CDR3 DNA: TGCAGTGCTAGAGTCGGCGGATTTTATAGCAATCAGCCCCAGCATTTT. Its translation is CSARVGGFYSNQPQHF.

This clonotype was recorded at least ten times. CDR3 amino acids: CSANRGTGGGEQFF. In nucleotides, the CDR3 is TGCAGTGCCAACCGGGGGACAGGGGGGGGTGAGCAGTTCTTC. The V gene is TRBV20-1, the J gene TRBJ2-1; TRBD1 agrees at 11 bases. Germline V gene sequence: CDR1 DFQATT, CDR2 SNEGSKA (reference sequence). The CDR3 sequence is 14 residues long. The V and J ends lost 6 bases and 9 bases, in that order; junction bases with no gene match: 10.

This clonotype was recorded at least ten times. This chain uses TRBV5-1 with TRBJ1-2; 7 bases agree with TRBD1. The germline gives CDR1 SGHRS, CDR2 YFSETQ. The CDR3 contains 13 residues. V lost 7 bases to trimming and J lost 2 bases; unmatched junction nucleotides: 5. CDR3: CASALTGNYGYTF. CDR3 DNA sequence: TGCGCCAGCGCCCTGACAGGGAACTATGGCTACACCTTC.

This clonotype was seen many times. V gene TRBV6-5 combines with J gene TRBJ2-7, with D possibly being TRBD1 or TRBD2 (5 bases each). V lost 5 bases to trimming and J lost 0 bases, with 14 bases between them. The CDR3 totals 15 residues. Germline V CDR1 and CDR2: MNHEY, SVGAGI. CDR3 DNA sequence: TGTGCCAGCAGTCCGATGGGGGACCCCTCCTACGAGCAGTACTTC. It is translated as CASSPMGDPSYEQYF.

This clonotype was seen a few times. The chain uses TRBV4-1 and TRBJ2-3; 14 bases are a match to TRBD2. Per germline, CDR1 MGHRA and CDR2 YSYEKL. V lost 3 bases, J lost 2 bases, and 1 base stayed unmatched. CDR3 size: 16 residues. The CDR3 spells CASSQGLAGATDTQYF. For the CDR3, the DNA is TGCGCCAGCAGCCAGGGACTAGCGGGGGCCACAGATACGCAGTATTTT.

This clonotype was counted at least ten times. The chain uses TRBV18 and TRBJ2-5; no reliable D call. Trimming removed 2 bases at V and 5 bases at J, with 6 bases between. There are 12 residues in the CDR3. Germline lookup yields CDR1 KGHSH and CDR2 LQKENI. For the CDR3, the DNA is TGTGCCAGCTCACCATCGCGGGAGACCCAGTACTTC. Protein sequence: CASSPSRETQYF.

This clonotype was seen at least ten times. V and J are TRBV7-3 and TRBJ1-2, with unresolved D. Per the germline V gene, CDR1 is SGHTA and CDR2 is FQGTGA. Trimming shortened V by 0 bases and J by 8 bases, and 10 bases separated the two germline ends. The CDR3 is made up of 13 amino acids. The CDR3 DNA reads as TGTGCCAGCAGCTTAACCGGGAGGGAAGGCTACACCTTC. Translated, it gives CASSLTGREGYTF. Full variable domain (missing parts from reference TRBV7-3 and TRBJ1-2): GAGVSQTPSNKVTEKGKYVELRCDPISGHTALYWYRQSLGQGPEFLIYFQGTGAADDSGLPNDRFFAVRPEGSVSTLKIQRTERGDSAVYLCASSLTGREGYTFGSGTRLTVV.

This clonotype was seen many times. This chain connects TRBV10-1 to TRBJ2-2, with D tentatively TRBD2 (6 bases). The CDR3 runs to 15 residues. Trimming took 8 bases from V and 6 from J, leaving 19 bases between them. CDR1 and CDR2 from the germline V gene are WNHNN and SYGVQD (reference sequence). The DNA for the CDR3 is TGCGCCAGCCAAGGGACTGCCGGCGGAGCCGGGGAGCTGTTTTTT. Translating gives CASQGTAGGAGELFF.

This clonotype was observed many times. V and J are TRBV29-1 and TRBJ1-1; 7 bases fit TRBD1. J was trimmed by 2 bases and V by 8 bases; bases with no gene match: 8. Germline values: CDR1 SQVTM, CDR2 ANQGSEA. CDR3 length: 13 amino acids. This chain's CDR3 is CSTRGGPNTEAFF. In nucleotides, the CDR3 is TGCAGCACGAGAGGGGGCCCTAACACTGAAGCTTTCTTT.

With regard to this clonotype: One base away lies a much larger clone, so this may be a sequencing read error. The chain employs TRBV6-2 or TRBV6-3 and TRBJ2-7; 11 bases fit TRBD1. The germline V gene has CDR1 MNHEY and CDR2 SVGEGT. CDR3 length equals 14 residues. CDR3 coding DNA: TGTGTCAGCAGCCGGGACAGGGGGTCCTACGAGCAGTACTTC. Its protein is CVSSRDRGSYEQYF.

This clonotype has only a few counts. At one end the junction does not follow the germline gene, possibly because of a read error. This chain's CDR3 is CASSPDGLSYQPQHF. As DNA, the CDR3 is TGTGCCAGCAGCCCGGACGGGCTTAGCTATCAGCCCCAGCATTTT. V gene TRBV12-3 or TRBV12-4 combines with J gene TRBJ1-5; D remains unclear. This CDR3 is built from 15 residues.